This T cell receptor delta chain was retrieved from a study of gamma delta lymphoproliferative disorders and STAT genes. PBMCs from patients and controls supplied the genomic DNA for sequencing. TCRdb reanalysed the multiplex PCR reads via CATT. The sample carries some 940 delta-chain clones, roughly 2% recorded once. With respect to this clone: The antigen remains unidentified. This DNA's translation differs at residue 13 from TCRdb's protein, which comes from a much larger clone; a read error is likely, and the protein shown is translated from the DNA.

Study conclusions and caveats: Most major patient clonotypes were shared with at least one healthy donor. Whether leukemic clones are public or private remains unconfirmed.

Germline V gene lookup returns CDR1 GEAIGNYY and CDR2 EKD. J gave up 4 bases and V 0 bases, and 10 bases lay outside the gene matches. The CDR3 consists of 18 residues. The sequencing input was blood. The clonotype comes from a human donor in good health. The chain employs TRDV2 and TRDJ1, with 13 bases lining up with TRDD3. DNA for the CDR3: TGTGCCTGTGACACCGTACTGGGGGATACGCGCCTGAGCGATAAACTCATCTTT. Translating it yields CACDTVLGDTRLSDKLIF.